This TCR beta chain derives from a study of blood T cells in healthy people across ages. Germline V CDR1 and CDR2: SGHRS, YFSETQ. Trimming pared 4 bases from V and 0 bases from J, leaving 13 bases between. This CDR3 comprises 15 residues. The second PCR ran roughly 6 to 11 cycles with a sample-barcoded 5' primer and J-beta primers. One entry per CDR3 protein results from TCRdb running MiXCR on the 5' RACE reads. The table records 600,000 or so distinct CDR3 sequences, around 31% of them present only once. Note on this clonotype: Its antigen is undetermined.

Study-wide results and caveats: Per million T cells, TCR beta diversity dropped about linearly as age rose.

The rearrangement uses TRBV5-1 and TRBJ1-2; D is unresolved. Source material: blood. The TCR was taken from a woman older than 75 in good health. CDR3 protein: CASSPGSSPNYGYTF. The CDR3, as DNA: TGCGCCAGCAGCCCGGGAAGCAGTCCTAACTATGGCTACACCTTC.